This T cell receptor (beta chain) came from a study of PD-L1 blockade in urothelial cancer (dated by TCRdb to 2016 to 2017). Regarding the research as a whole: Every patient began therapy in the mid-2010s and was given atezolizumab 1,200 mg intravenously every 3 weeks. Durable clinical benefit meant progression-free survival longer than 6 months, and TCR features were also tested against progression-free and overall survival. In the same patients, whole exome sequencing and RNA sequencing of pretreatment tumors were performed in addition to TCR sequencing. Some 30 patients had pretreatment blood TCR-seq, roughly 24 had at least one posttreatment blood collection, and roughly 24 had tumor TCR-seq. Blood samples were analyzed 3 weeks after the start of treatment (second dose) and 6 weeks after the start of treatment. An ECOG performance status of 0 or 1 was recorded for the patients, and 0 to 3 prior chemotherapy regimens had been received by the patients. Twenty-five of 29 patients were males with bladder-origin urothelial cancer, and about 60% of the roughly 29 reported a prior smoking history. Durable clinical benefit was achieved by nine patients and was not achieved by 20 patients. Somatic, immune and clinical correlates of response to PD-L1 blockade with atezolizumab in urothelial cancer were the focus of an exploratory multi-omic analysis. Pretreatment tumor samples, along with matched peripheral blood serially collected before and after atezolizumab treatment, were subjected to TCR sequencing. Blood samples yielded a median of about 150,000 T cells and roughly 80,000 unique TCRs, with median clonality approximately 0.08. What the authors observed across the whole study: Among patients with durable benefit, tumor-associated TCR clones showed greater expansion in peripheral blood 3 weeks after treatment started (n of about 20, p = 0.022). Because the sample size was small (n of about 29) and many exploratory analyses were performed, the results are intended to be hypothesis-generating. Improved progression-free and overall survival was associated with having pretreatment peripheral blood TCR clonality below the median.

The CDR3 goes from the cysteine to the phenylalanine over 21 residues. Only the CDR3 DNA is retained, 63 bases long and in frame from the first base. Clipping removes 6 bases from V and 5 bases from J, with 25 as the unmatched junction base count. CDR1 and CDR2, per the germline V gene, are SGHRS and YFSETQ. A cohort of roughly 30 patients with locally advanced or metastatic urothelial carcinoma, treated at Memorial Sloan Kettering on a trial protocol, was included. Peripheral blood mononuclear cells were collected pretreatment and during treatment, at between 1 and 8 total time points per patient. The Qiagen DNeasy Blood extraction kit was used to purify genomic DNA from total PBMCs and tumor samples. PBMCs were collected pretreatment and during treatment and were isolated and stored as previously described. Each PCR received spiked-in synthetic TCR analog templates so that absolute template abundance could be estimated from read counts. The immunoSEQ assay used bias-controlled V and J gene primers to amplify TCRbeta CDR3 regions from genomic DNA. Sequencing of rearranged TCRbeta segments was performed at approximately 20X coverage. The source study handled its data this way. Sequencing errors were corrected by clustering, and CDR3s were annotated against IMGT so that V, D and J genes could be assigned. Out-of-frame and stop-codon sequences were excluded, and only productive TCRbeta rearrangements were used in downstream analyses. Clonality was computed as one minus Shannon entropy normalized by the log of the number of unique productive sequences. Clones differing between time points or between blood and tumor were identified using Fisher's exact test with Benjamini-Hochberg correction, with an adjusted p below 0.01 applied as the threshold. TCRdb took this table from immuneACCESS and kept in-frame rearrangements with V and J called. Such tables lack part of the clones; where checked against another copy, unresolved V genes explain under half of the gap, and the rest is unexplained. The DNA was the basis for D and trimming; V, J and clone size are from that table. The sample table contains about 43,000 clones; only one count was recorded for 88% of them. The ten largest clonotypes hold approximately 14% of the sample.

In the case of this clone: The antigen it recognizes is unknown. Base qualities were left out, and no much larger clone turns up one base away.

The sequences come from PBMCs, collected around atezolizumab (anti-PD-L1) treatment. Here the chain combines TRBV5-1 and TRBJ2-1; TRBD2 fits 11 bases in the junction. This TCR derives from an older woman with urothelial cancer. The DNA is as follows: TGCGCCAGCAATCTTTGGCAGTCAGGGGGTAGCGGGAGGGCCCTCAACAATGAGCAGTTCTTC. This sequence encodes CASNLWQSGGSGRALNNEQFF.